This T cell receptor (beta chain) was observed in a study of blood T cell repertoires in COVID-19. This CDR3 region has 15 residues. V lost 0 bases, J lost 8 bases, and 6 bases stayed unmatched. Germline CDR1 reads SGDLS; CDR2 reads YYNGEE. Profiling relied on immunoSEQ multiplex PCR, and the TCRdb table lists in-frame clones only, not all of them. The table has approximately 500,000 clones, roughly 89% seen once. The specimen sequenced was peripheral blood. The chain joins TRBV9 to TRBJ2-1; 9 bases fit TRBD2. This clonotype was sampled from a woman aged 45 to 65 with COVID-19, enrolled during active disease. Here the CDR3 reads CASSVGAGGPYEQFF. The CDR3 DNA sequence: TGTGCCAGCAGCGTAGGTGCGGGGGGGCCCTATGAGCAGTTCTTC.